Listed below are T cell receptor beta chains from one sample, sequenced in a study of shared clonotypes between healthy human individuals. Only in-frame clones appear in the TCRdb table, and some are missing; sequencing was by immunoSEQ multiplex PCR. The repertoire consists of around 640,000 clones, with roughly 95% occurring once and the leading ten covering more than 0.085%. The sequenced sample was naive CD8+ T cells sorted from blood. These receptors all come from a woman aged 25 to 45 in good health. The CDR3 runs from the conserved cysteine through the conserved F or W. A D gene is named only where the DNA matches it firmly. Size tells how often a clone was seen (once, few, many) or the class of an expanded clone, and some rows leave it out.

.	TRBV28	.	TRBJ1-2	TGTGCCAGCAGTTCATACGGCCCGCGGGGCTACACCTTC	CASSSYGPRGYTF
TRBD1	TRBV6-5	.	TRBJ2-7	TGTGCCAGCAGTTACAGACCTACAGGGGGCGCGTCCGAGCAGTACTTC	CASSYRPTGGASEQYF
TRBD2	TRBV29-1	.	TRBJ2-3	TGCAGCGCCGATAGCGGGAATAGCACAGATACGCAGTATTTT	CSADSGNSTDTQYF
TRBD1	TRBV15	.	TRBJ1-2	TGTGCCACCAGCAGAGATCTGGCCGGGACAGAGGATGGCTACACCTTC	CATSRDLAGTEDGYTF
.	TRBV9	.	TRBJ2-1	TGTGCCAGCAGTGAAGCGGAAAGCTCCTACAATGAGCAGTTCTTC	CASSEAESSYNEQFF
.	TRBV5-6	.	TRBJ2-7	TGTGCCAGCAGCTTGCCCTCCTACGAGCAGTACTTC	CASSLPSYEQYF
.	TRBV28	.	TRBJ2-2	TGTGCCAGCAGCTACGGGTATTCGCTTGGCAACACCGGGGAGCTGTTTTTT	CASSYGYSLGNTGELFF
TRBD2	TRBV27	once	TRBJ2-2	TGTGCCAGCAAGCCGGGGGGGGATGGCGGGGAGCTGTTTTTT	CASKPGGDGGELFF
.	TRBV28	once	TRBJ1-5	TGTGCCAGCAGTTTGGGGCTCTTCAATCAGCCCCAGCATTTT	CASSLGLFNQPQHF
TRBD2	TRBV7-9	.	TRBJ2-2	TGTGCCAGCAGCTTACCGCTCTCACGGGGGGCCGGGGAGCTGTTTTTT	CASSLPLSRGAGELFF
.	TRBV7-3	.	TRBJ2-1	TGTGCCAGCAGCTCCGGGGGCCTCAATGAGCAGTTCTTC	CASSSGGLNEQFF
.	TRBV1	.	TRBJ2-7	TGCACCAGCAGCCAAGATCTGTGGTCCTACGAGCAGTACTTC	CTSSQDLWSYEQYF
.	TRBV21-1	.	TRBJ2-5	TGTGCCAGCAGCAAGGTAAGCGAGACCCAGTACTTC	CASSKVSETQYF
.	TRBV2	.	TRBJ2-7	TGTGCCAGCAGTGAAGTCAGCTACGAGCAGTACTTC	CASSEVSYEQYF
.	TRBV30	.	TRBJ1-4	TGTGCCTGGAGTGTAATGACAACTAATGAAAAACTGTTTTTT	CAWSVMTTNEKLFF
.	TRBV7-9	.	TRBJ1-4	TGTGCCAGCAGTCCTCCCAGAGGGGGATTTGAAAAACTGTTTTTT	CASSPPRGGFEKLFF
TRBD2	TRBV7-2	.	TRBJ2-5	TGTGCCAGCAGCTTAGAGGCGGGAGGGCCTGCCGAGACCCAGTACTTC	CASSLEAGGPAETQYF
.	TRBV13	.	TRBJ2-7	TGTGCCAGCAGCCGACCCGGACAGTACGAGCAGTACTTC	CASSRPGQYEQYF
.	TRBV5-4	once	TRBJ1-3	TGTGCCAGCAGCTTGCCAGGCAGTATCTCTGGAAACACCATATATTTT	CASSLPGSISGNTIYF
.	TRBV5-4	.	TRBJ2-2	TGTGCCAGCAGCCCCTTGGCCGGGGAGCTGTTTTTT	CASSPLAGELFF
TRBD1	TRBV19	.	TRBJ1-1	TGTGCCAGTAGTACAATCACAGGGGGAAACACTGAAGCTTTCTTT	CASSTITGGNTEAFF
.	TRBV6-5	.	TRBJ2-7	TGTGCCAGCAGTTACGGGGGGTCGGGGAGTTACGAGCAGTACTTC	CASSYGGSGSYEQYF
TRBD1	TRBV5-1	.	TRBJ2-5	TGCGCCAGCAGCTTTACCGGTATCATCAGGGGGCGGGAGACCCAGTACTTC	CASSFTGIIRGRETQYF
TRBD2	TRBV7-9	.	TRBJ2-1	TGTGCCAGCAGTCCCCCCCTAGCGGGAGGGGGTAGCTCCTACAATGAGCAGTTCTTC	CASSPPLAGGGSSYNEQFF
.	TRBV4-1	.	TRBJ2-1	TGCGCCAGCAGCGGGGGGGCCTCGAGCTCCTACAATGAGCAGTTCTTC	CASSGGASSSYNEQFF
.	TRBV11-2	.	TRBJ2-5	TGTGCCAGCAGCTACCGGGACATGTCGCAAGAGACCCAGTACTTC	CASSYRDMSQETQYF
.	TRBV6-5	.	TRBJ2-5	TGTGCCAGCAGTTCTAGGGTGTACTACCAAGAGACCCAGTACTTC	CASSSRVYYQETQYF
.	TRBV11-2	.	TRBJ2-7	TGTGCCAGCAGCTTTGGCAGCGCTAACTCCTACGAGCAGTACTTC	CASSFGSANSYEQYF
TRBD1	TRBV28	.	TRBJ1-2	TGTGCCAGCAGTTCCAGATACCGGGACAGGGGGTTTGTTGGCTACACCTTC	CASSSRYRDRGFVGYTF
TRBD2	TRBV29-1	.	TRBJ2-1	TGCAGCGTGGATAAAGCGGGAGGGTACAATGAGCAGTTCTTC	CSVDKAGGYNEQFF
.	TRBV7-9	.	TRBJ1-1	TGTGCCAGCAGCGAAGGGACGAACACTGAAGCTTTCTTT	CASSEGTNTEAFF
.	TRBV10-2	.	TRBJ2-5	TGCGCCAGCAGTGATCGGGAGACCCAGTACTTC	CASSDRETQYF
TRBD1	TRBV2	.	TRBJ2-7	TGTGCCAGCAACCTAGGACAGGTCTACGAGCAGTACTTC	CASNLGQVYEQYF
.	TRBV27	.	TRBJ1-1	TGTGCCAGCAGCCAAGGGGGAACTGAAGCTTTCTTT	CASSQGGTEAFF
TRBD2	TRBV27	.	TRBJ2-1	TGTGCCAGCAGTTTATCGAGTAGCGGGAGCAATGAGCAGTTCTTC	CASSLSSSGSNEQFF
TRBD1	TRBV9	.	TRBJ1-1	TGTGCCAGCAGCGTAGCGCACAGGGGGTCTCCTGAAGCTTTCTTT	CASSVAHRGSPEAFF
TRBD2	TRBV27	.	TRBJ2-6	TGTGCCAGCAGCCTAGCTTGGGGACTACCGAAATCTGGGGCCAACGTCCTGACTTTC	CASSLAWGLPKSGANVLTF
TRBD1	TRBV13	.	TRBJ2-7	TGTGCCAGCTCCGGGACAGGCACTAGAGAGCAGTACTTC	CASSGTGTREQYF
.	TRBV20-1	.	TRBJ2-5	TGCAGTGCTAGCCCCGGGAAGACCCAGTACTTC	CSASPGKTQYF
.	TRBV25-1	.	TRBJ1-2	TGTGCCACCCAGAGAAGGTCGGAGGTTGACTATGGCTACACCTTC	CATQRRSEVDYGYTF
TRBD1	TRBV5-1	once	TRBJ1-2	TGCGCCAGCAGCTCACAGGGGCCTGGCTACACCTTC	CASSSQGPGYTF
.	TRBV7-6	.	TRBJ2-7	TGTGCCAGCAGCGAAGGACCCCCGGACTACGAGCAGTACTTC	CASSEGPPDYEQYF
TRBD1	TRBV29-1	.	TRBJ2-1	TGCAGCGTCTCACTAACAGGGGATGAGCAGTTCTTC	CSVSLTGDEQFF
.	TRBV28	.	TRBJ2-1	TGTGCCAGCAGTCCCTACCCGGACTTGATCTCCTACAATGAGCAGTTCTTC	CASSPYPDLISYNEQFF
TRBD2	TRBV2	.	TRBJ2-2	TGTGCCAGCAGAACTAGACTAGCGGGAGTGTCAACTGACGGGGAGCTGTTTTTT	CASRTRLAGVSTDGELFF
.	TRBV5-8	.	TRBJ2-7	TGTGCCAGCCGCTTTCCAGGGGACTACGAGCAGTACTTC	CASRFPGDYEQYF
.	TRBV29-1	.	TRBJ1-1	TGCAGCGTTGAAGGGGGGGTTGGCACTGAAGCTTTCTTT	CSVEGGVGTEAFF
TRBD2	TRBV6-5	.	TRBJ2-2	TGTGCCAGCGCGGGGGGCATGAACACCGGGGAGCTGTTTTTT	CASAGGMNTGELFF
TRBD1	TRBV9	.	TRBJ1-4	TGTGCCAGCAGCGCAGGGGGATTGAATGAAAAACTGTTTTTT	CASSAGGLNEKLFF
TRBD1	TRBV7-7	.	TRBJ2-7	TGTGCCAGCAGCACCGGGACAGGGCCCTCCTACGAGCAGTACTTC	CASSTGTGPSYEQYF
.	TRBV27	.	TRBJ1-1	TGTGCCAGCAGTCCATCAATGATGAACACTGAAGCTTTCTTT	CASSPSMMNTEAFF
.	TRBV9	.	TRBJ2-1	TGTGCCAGCAGCGTCCGACAGGCCTACAATGAGCAGTTCTTC	CASSVRQAYNEQFF
.	TRBV7-9	.	TRBJ2-1	TGTGCCAGCAGCTGGTCCCGGAATGAGCAGTTCTTC	CASSWSRNEQFF